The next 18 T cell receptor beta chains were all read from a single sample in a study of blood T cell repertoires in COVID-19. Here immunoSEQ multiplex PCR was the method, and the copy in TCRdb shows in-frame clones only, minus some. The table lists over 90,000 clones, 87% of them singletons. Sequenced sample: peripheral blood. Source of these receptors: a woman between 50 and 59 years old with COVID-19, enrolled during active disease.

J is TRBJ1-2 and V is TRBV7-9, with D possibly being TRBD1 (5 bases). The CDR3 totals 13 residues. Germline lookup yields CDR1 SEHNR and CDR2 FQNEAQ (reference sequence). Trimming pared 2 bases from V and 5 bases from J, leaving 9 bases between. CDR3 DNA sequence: TGTGCCAGCAGCTTAAGGGAGGGGTATGGCTACACCTTC. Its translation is CASSLREGYGYTF.

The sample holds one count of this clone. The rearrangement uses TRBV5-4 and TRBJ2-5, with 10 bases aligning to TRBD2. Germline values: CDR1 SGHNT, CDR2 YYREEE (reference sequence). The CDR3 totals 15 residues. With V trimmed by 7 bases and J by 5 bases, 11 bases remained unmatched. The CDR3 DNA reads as TGTGCCAGCTCCCCCCCAGCGGGGGGGCGTGAGACCCAGTACTTC. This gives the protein CASSPPAGGRETQYF.

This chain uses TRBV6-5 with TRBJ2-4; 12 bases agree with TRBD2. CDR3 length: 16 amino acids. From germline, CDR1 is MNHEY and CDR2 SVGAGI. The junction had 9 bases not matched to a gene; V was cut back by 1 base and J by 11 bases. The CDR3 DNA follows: TGTGCCAGCAGTTACTATCGGACTAGCGGGGACACGCTTCAGTACTTC. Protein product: CASSYYRTSGDTLQYF.

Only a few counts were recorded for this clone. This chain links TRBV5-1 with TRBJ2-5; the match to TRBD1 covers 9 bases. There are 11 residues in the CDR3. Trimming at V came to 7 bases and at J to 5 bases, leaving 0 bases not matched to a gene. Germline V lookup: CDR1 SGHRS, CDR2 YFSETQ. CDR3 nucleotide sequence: TGCGCCAGCGGGACAGGGGAGACCCAGTACTTC. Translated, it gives CASGTGETQYF.

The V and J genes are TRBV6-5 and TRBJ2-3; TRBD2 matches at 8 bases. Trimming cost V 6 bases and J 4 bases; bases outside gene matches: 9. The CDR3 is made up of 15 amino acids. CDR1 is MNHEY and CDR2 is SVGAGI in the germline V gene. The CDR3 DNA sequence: TGTGCCAGCAGCCGTAATAGCGGGGCCCCAGATACGCAGTATTTT. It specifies CASSRNSGAPDTQYF.

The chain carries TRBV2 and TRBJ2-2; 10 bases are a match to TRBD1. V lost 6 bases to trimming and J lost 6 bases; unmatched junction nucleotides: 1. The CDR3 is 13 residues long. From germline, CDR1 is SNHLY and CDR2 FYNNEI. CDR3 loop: CASRGQGAGELFF. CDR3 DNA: TGTGCCAGCAGAGGACAGGGGGCCGGGGAGCTGTTTTTT.

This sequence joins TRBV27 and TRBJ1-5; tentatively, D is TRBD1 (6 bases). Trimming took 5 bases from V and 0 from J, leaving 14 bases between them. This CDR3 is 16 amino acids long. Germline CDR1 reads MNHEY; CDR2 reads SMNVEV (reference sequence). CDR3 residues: CASSIAGTPSNQPQHF. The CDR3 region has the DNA TGTGCCAGCAGTATCGCCGGGACACCTAGCAATCAGCCCCAGCATTTT.

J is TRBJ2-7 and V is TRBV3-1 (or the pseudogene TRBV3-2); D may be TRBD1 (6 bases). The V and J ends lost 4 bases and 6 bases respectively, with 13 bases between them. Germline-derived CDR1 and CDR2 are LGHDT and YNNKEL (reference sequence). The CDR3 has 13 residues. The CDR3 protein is CASSLGTFGEQYF. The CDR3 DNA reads TGTGCCAGCAGCCTTGGGACATTTGGCGAGCAGTACTTC.

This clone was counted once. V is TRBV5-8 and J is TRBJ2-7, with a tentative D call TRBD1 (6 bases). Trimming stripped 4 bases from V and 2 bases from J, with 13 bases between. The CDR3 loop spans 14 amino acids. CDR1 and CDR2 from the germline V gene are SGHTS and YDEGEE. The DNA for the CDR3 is TGTGCCAGCAGCGCCAGGGGAAAAACCTACGAGCAGTACTTC. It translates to CASSARGKTYEQYF.

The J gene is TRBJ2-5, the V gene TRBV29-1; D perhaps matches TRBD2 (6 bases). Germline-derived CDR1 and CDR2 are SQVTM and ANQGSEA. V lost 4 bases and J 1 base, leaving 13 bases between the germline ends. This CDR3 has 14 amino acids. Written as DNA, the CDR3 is TGCAGCGTTGTTAAGGGCGGGACCCAAGAGACCCAGTACTTC. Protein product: CSVVKGGTQETQYF.

The CDR3 nucleotides read TGTGCCAGCAGTGATCTAGTCTATCGGGAGACCCAGTACTTC. It translates to CASSDLVYRETQYF. V usage is TRBV6-1 and J usage is TRBJ2-5; D is unclear. V shed 3 bases and J shed 5 bases, with 13 bases lying between them. Germline CDR1 and CDR2: MNHNS and SASEGT. The CDR3 totals 14 residues.

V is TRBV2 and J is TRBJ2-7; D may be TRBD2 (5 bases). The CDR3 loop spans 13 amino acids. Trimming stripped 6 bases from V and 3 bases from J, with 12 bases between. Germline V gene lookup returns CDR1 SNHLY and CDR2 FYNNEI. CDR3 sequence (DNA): TGTGCCAGCAGAGGGAGCCGGGACTACGAGCAGTACTTC. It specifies CASRGSRDYEQYF.

The chain's CDR3 is CASSLVDRTDTQYF. As DNA, the CDR3 is TGTGCCAGCAGCTTGGTAGATCGCACAGATACGCAGTATTTT. The chain is built from TRBV5-4 and TRBJ2-3; D ambiguous. CDR3 length equals 14 residues. Germline V gives CDR1 SGHNT, CDR2 YYREEE (reference sequence). Trimming pared 0 bases from V and 1 base from J, leaving 6 bases between.

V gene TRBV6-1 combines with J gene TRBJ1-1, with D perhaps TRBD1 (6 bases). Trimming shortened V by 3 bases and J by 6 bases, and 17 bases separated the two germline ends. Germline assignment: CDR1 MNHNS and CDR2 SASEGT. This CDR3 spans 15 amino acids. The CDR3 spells CASSEDRLPRPEAFF. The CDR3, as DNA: TGTGCCAGCAGTGAGGACAGACTCCCCAGGCCTGAAGCTTTCTTT.

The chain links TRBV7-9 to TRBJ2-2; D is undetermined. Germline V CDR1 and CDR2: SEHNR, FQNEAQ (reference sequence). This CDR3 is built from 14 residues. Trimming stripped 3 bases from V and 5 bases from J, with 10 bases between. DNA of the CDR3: TGTGCCAGCAGCTTTTCTGTCGGGACCGGGGAGCTGTTTTTT. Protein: CASSFSVGTGELFF. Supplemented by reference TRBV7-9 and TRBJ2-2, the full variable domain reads DTGVSQNPRHKITKRGQNVTFRCDPISEHNRLYWYRQTLGQGPEFLTYFQNEAQLEKSRLLSDRFSAERPKGSFSTLEIQRTEQGDSAMYLCASSFSVGTGELFFGEGSRLTVL.

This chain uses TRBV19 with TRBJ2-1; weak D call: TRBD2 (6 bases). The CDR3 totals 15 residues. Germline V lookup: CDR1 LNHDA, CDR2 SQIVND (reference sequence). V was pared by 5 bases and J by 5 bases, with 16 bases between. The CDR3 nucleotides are TGTGCCAGTAGTCTTGGTGGAGGGGCTAACAATGAGCAGTTCTTC. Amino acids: CASSLGGGANNEQFF.

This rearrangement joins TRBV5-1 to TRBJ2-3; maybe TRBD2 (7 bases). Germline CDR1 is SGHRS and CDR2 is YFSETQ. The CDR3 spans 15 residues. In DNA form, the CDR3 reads TGCGCTACGGCCGCCCGGGGGGCCGGCACAGATACGCAGTATTTT. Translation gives CATAARGAGTDTQYF. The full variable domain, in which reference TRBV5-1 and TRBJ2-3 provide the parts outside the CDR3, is KAGVTQTPRYLIKTRGQQVTLSCSPISGHRSVSWYQQTPGQGLQFLFEYFSETQRNKGNFPGRFSGRQFSNSRSEMNVSTLELGDSALYLCATAARGAGTDTQYFGPGTRLTVL.

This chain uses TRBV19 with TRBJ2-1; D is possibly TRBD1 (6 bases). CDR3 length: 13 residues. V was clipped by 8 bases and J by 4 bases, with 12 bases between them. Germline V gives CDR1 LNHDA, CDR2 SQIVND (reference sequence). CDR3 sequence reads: CASSPRGYNEQFF. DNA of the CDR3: TGTGCCAGTTCGCCCAGGGGTTACAATGAGCAGTTCTTC.